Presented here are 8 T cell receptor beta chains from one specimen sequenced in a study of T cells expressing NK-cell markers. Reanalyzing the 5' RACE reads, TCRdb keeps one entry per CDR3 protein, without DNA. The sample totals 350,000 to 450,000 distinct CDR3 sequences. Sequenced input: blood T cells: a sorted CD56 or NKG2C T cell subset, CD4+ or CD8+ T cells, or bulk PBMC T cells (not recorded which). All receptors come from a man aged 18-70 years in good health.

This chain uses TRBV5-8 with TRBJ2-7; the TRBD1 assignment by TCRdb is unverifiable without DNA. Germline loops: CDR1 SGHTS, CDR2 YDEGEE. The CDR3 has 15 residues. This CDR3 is CASSFGRGQTYEQYF. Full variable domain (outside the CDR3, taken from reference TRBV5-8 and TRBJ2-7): EAGVTQSPTHLIKTRGQQATLRCSPISGHTSVYWYQQALGLGLQFLLWYDEGEERNRGNFPPRFSGRQFPNYSSELNVNALELEDSALYLCASSFGRGQTYEQYFGPGTRLTVT.

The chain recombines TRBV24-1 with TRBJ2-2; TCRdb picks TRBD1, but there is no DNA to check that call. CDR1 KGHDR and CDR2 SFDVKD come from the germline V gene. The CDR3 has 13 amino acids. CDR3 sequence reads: CATSGRGVGELFF.

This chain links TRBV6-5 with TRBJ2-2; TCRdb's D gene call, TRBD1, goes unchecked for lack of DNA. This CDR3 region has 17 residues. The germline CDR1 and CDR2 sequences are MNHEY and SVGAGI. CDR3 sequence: CASSYAERTANTGELFF.

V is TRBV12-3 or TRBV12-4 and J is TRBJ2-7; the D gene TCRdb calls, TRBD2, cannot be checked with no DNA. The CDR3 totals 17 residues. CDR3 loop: CASSSESFQRGTYEQYF.

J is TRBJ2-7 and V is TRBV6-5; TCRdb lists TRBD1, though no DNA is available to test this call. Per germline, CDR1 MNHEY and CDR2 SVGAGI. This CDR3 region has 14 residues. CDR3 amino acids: CASSYGDQTYEQYF.

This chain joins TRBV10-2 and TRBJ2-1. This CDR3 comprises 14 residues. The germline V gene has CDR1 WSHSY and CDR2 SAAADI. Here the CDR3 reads CASSESRIYNEQFF.

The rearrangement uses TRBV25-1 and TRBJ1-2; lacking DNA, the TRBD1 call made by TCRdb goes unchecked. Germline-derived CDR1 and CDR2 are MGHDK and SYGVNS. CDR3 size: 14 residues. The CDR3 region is CASSEWTTAYGYTF.

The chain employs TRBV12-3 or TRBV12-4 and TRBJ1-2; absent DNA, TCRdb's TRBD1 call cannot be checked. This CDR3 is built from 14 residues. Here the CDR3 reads CASSPRDRGYGYTF.